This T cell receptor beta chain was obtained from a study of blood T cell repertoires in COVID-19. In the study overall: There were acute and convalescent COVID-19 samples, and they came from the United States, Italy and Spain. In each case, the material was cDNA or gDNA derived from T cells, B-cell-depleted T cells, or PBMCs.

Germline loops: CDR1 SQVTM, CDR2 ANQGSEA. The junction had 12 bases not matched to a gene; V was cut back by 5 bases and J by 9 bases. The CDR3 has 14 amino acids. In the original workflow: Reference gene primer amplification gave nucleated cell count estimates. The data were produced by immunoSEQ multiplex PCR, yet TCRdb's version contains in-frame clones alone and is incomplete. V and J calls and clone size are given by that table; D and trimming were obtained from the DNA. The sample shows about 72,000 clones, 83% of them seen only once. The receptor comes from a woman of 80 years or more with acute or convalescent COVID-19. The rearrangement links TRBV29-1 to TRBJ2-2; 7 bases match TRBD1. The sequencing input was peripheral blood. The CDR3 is CSVLRGGVSRELFF. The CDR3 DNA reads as TGCAGCGTTCTAAGAGGGGGCGTCTCTCGGGAGCTGTTTTTT.